Each of the 19 T cell receptor beta chains below was sequenced from the same sample in a study of blood T cells in healthy people across ages. Primed by a sample-barcoded 5' primer and a J-beta primer mix, a second PCR proceeded for 7 to 11 cycles. In TCRdb, the 5' RACE reads were re-called with MiXCR into one record per CDR3 protein. The sample yields over 1,300,000 distinct CDR3 sequences, around 59% seen once. Sequencing was done on a sample of blood. Receptors originate from a man aged 18-30 years in good health.

This clonotype was counted only a few times. The chain combines TRBV20-1 with TRBJ2-1; the match to TRBD1 covers 11 bases. The CDR3 covers 15 residues. Trimming at V came to 3 bases and at J to 1 base, leaving 2 bases not matched to a gene. From germline, CDR1 is DFQATT and CDR2 SNEGSKA (reference sequence). CDR3 protein: CSASGTGGSYNEQFF. The CDR3 DNA sequence: TGCAGTGCTAGCGGGACAGGGGGTTCCTACAATGAGCAGTTCTTC.

The CDR3 protein is CASRGNTQTDTQYF. CDR3 in DNA: TGTGCCAGCAGGGGGAATACACAAACAGATACGCAGTATTTT. The chain employs TRBV14 and TRBJ2-3; D is uncertain. Trimming left V 6 bases short and J 3 bases short, with 13 bases between. The CDR3 totals 14 residues. Germline CDR1 reads SGHDN; CDR2 reads FVKESK.

CDR3 region: CASSPGEGRLYGYTF. The CDR3 coding sequence is TGCGCCAGCAGCCCTGGAGAGGGAAGACTCTATGGCTACACCTTC. V is TRBV4-1 and J is TRBJ1-2; the D is unclear. The CDR3 covers 15 residues. Germline V gene data show CDR1 as MGHRA and CDR2 as YSYEKL. The germline V and J ends were trimmed by 4 bases and 4 bases, with 16 bases remaining between them.

J is TRBJ2-7 and V is TRBV27; maybe TRBD1 (6 bases). The CDR3 totals 17 residues. The germline gives CDR1 MNHEY, CDR2 SMNVEV (reference sequence). V gave up 6 bases and J gave up 0 bases, with 21 bases separating them. The CDR3 DNA is TGTGCCAGCAGGACTAAGGGCCAGGGGCGCGACTCCTACGAGCAGTACTTC. It translates to CASRTKGQGRDSYEQYF.

The chain links TRBV7-2 to TRBJ1-2; 7 positions agree with TRBD1. This CDR3 is built from 16 residues. Trimming removed 5 bases from V and 7 bases from J; junction bases left unmatched: 16. Germline loops: CDR1 SGHTA, CDR2 FQGNSA. DNA for the CDR3: TGTGCCAGCAGCATGACAGGGAGGATAATGAAGGGTGGCTACACCTTC. It yields the protein CASSMTGRIMKGGYTF.

A few counts support this clonotype. The chain employs TRBV10-3 and TRBJ2-5, with TRBD1 matching over 8 bases. The CDR3 extends over 14 amino acids. Trimming at V came to 6 bases and at J to 11 bases, leaving 14 bases not matched to a gene. Germline loops: CDR1 ENHRY, CDR2 SYGVKD. The CDR3 loop reads CAIRPTGAGGEQYF. DNA for the CDR3: TGTGCCATCAGGCCGACAGGGGCGGGTGGAGAGCAGTACTTC.

This clonotype was counted between two and nine times. The genes are TRBV7-2 and TRBJ2-1; D is possibly TRBD2 (5 bases). V lost 4 bases to trimming and J lost 6 bases, with 10 bases between them. This CDR3 spans 13 amino acids. Germline CDR1 and CDR2: SGHTA and FQGNSA. Written as DNA, the CDR3 is TGTGCCAGCAGCTCGGGGTATCTCAATGAGCAGTTCTTC. This sequence encodes CASSSGYLNEQFF.

The V call is TRBV4-1, the J call TRBJ2-7; the D call may be TRBD1 or TRBD2 (6 bases each). The J call may be wrong; the DNA end is better matched by TRBJ2-5. Germline V CDR1 and CDR2: MGHRA, YSYEKL. The CDR3 is 16 amino acids. The CDR3: CASSQVAGGRRETQYF. In DNA, the CDR3 is TGCGCCAGCAGCCAAGTGGCTGGGGGGCGTCGAGAGACCCAGTACTTC.

A single count supports this clonotype. V is TRBV21-1 and J is TRBJ2-7. TRBV21-1 is a pseudogene segment. This CDR3 is 14 amino acids long. The CDR3 reads CASSRREPSYEQYF. CDR3 DNA sequence: TGTGCCAGCAGCCGACGGGAGCCTTCCTACGAGCAGTACTTC.

In DNA, the CDR3 is TGTGCCAGCAGCCTCCTCGGGGGGCAGCTAGGCACAGATACGCAGTATTTT. Translating it yields CASSLLGGQLGTDTQYF. The chain couples TRBV4-2 to TRBJ2-3; D perhaps matches TRBD2 (7 bases). The V end was cut by 4 bases, the J end by 1 base, with 18 bases between. There are 17 residues in the CDR3. Germline CDR1 LGHNA, CDR2 YNFKEQ.

This clonotype appeared once. The chain recombines TRBV4-1 with TRBJ2-1; 10 bases line up with TRBD2. This CDR3 is built from 16 residues. The junction had 8 bases not matched to a gene; V was cut back by 1 base and J by 8 bases. Germline V gene data show CDR1 as MGHRA and CDR2 as YSYEKL. The CDR3 region has the DNA TGCGCCAGCAGCCAAGTAAGCGGGAGGGCCTTCGATGAGCAGTTCTTC. Amino acid sequence: CASSQVSGRAFDEQFF.

This clonotype has ten or more counts. The chain has TRBV20-1 and TRBJ2-7; D is possibly TRBD2 (5 bases). The germline V and J ends were trimmed by 7 bases and 0 bases, with 7 bases remaining between them. Germline CDR1 is DFQATT and CDR2 is SNEGSKA (reference sequence). The CDR3 totals 11 residues. CDR3 nucleotides: TGCAGTGGGACTGACTCCTACGAGCAGTACTTC. Translation: CSGTDSYEQYF.

The chain is built from TRBV25-1 and TRBJ2-1; the D is unclear. The CDR3 consists of 14 residues. Germline V gene lookup returns CDR1 MGHDK and CDR2 SYGVNS. Trimming took off 4 bases at V and 1 base at J, with 8 bases between the two ends. The CDR3 DNA is TGTGCCAGCAGTGGGGCACAGTCCTACAATGAGCAGTTCTTC. Translation gives CASSGAQSYNEQFF.

As DNA, the CDR3 is TGTGCCAGCAGCCCAAGGATAGTCGCCTCCTACAATGAGCAGTTCTTC. The encoded protein is CASSPRIVASYNEQFF. The V call is TRBV4-2, the J call TRBJ2-1; D unresolved. CDR3 length: 16 amino acids. V was cut by 4 bases and J by 0 bases, with 13 bases left in between. Germline V gene lookup returns CDR1 LGHNA and CDR2 YNFKEQ.

V and J are TRBV7-9 and TRBJ2-1; 8 bases agree with TRBD2. Germline trimming cut 7 bases from V and 6 bases from J; bases unmatched to any gene: 8. The CDR3 loop spans 14 amino acids. From germline, CDR1 is SEHNR and CDR2 FQNEAQ (reference sequence). CDR3 protein: CASNPGGLGNEQFF. CDR3 sequence (DNA): TGTGCCAGCAACCCGGGGGGGTTAGGCAATGAGCAGTTCTTC.

V and J are TRBV5-5 and TRBJ2-5; no reliable D call. V was pared by 5 bases and J by 0 bases, with 20 bases between. Germline V gives CDR1 SGHKS, CDR2 YYEKEE (reference sequence). The CDR3 runs 17 residues. The CDR3 loop is CASSWATNRVDQETQYF. The CDR3 DNA sequence: TGTGCCAGCAGTTGGGCAACTAACCGAGTCGACCAAGAGACCCAGTACTTC.

This clonotype was seen at least ten times. This chain uses TRBV10-1 with TRBJ2-5, with unresolved D. Trimming removed 4 bases at V and 2 bases at J, with 8 bases between. This CDR3 is built from 13 residues. The V gene's germline CDR1 is WNHNN and CDR2 SYGVQD (reference sequence). CDR3 protein: CASSGTLQETQYF. For the CDR3, the DNA is TGCGCCAGCAGTGGGACCCTACAAGAGACCCAGTACTTC.

The chain combines TRBV29-1 with TRBJ1-2; D ambiguous. There are 12 residues in the CDR3. The V gene lost 3 bases and the J gene lost 4 bases, with 9 bases spanning the gap. The germline gives CDR1 SQVTM, CDR2 ANQGSEA. For the CDR3, the DNA is TGCAGCGTTGATGAGGGTATCTATGGCTACACCTTC. It yields the protein CSVDEGIYGYTF. Based on the CDR3 plus reference TRBV29-1 and TRBJ1-2, the full variable domain is SAVISQKPSRDICQRGTSLTIQCQVDSQVTMMFWYRQQPGQSLTLIATANQGSEATYESGFVIDKFPISRPNLTFSTLTVSNMSPEDSSIYLCSVDEGIYGYTFGSGTRLTVV.

V is TRBV12-3 or TRBV12-4 and J is TRBJ2-1, with D tentatively TRBD1 (6 bases). The CDR3 has 14 residues. V was cut by 8 bases and J by 3 bases, with 14 bases left in between. CDR3 protein: CASLQEDSYNEQFF. CDR3 nucleotides: TGTGCCAGCCTTCAGGAGGACAGCTACAATGAGCAGTTCTTC.